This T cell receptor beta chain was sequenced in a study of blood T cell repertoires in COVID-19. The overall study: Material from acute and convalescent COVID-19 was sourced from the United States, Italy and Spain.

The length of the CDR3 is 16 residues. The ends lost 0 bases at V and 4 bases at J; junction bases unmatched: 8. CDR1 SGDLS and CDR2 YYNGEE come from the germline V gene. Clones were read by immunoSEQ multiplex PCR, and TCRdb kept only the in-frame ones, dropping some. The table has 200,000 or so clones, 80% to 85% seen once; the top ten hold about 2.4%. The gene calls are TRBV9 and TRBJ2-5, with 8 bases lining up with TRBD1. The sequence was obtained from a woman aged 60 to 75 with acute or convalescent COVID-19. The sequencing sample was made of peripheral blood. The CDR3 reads CASSVASGGEGETQYF. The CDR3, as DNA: TGTGCCAGCAGCGTAGCGTCAGGGGGCGAGGGAGAGACCCAGTACTTC.